Each of the 6 T cell receptor beta chains below was sequenced from the same sample in a study of CD8 T cells in Susac syndrome. Random hexamers were used to reverse transcribe about 0.45 to 1 ug of RNA. MiXCR, run by TCRdb on the immunoSEQ multiplex PCR reads, gives a single entry per CDR3 protein. The table records around 120,000 distinct CDR3 sequences, 93% of them present only once. The sequenced material came from CD4+ T cells from PBMCs. These receptors all come from a human donor with multiple sclerosis.

The table lists this clonotype with a count of one. The chain couples TRBV7-2 to TRBJ1-1; D may be TRBD1 (6 bases). CDR3 length: 13 residues. V gave up 0 bases and J gave up 6 bases, with 8 bases separating them. Germline values: CDR1 SGHTA, CDR2 FQGNSA. The CDR3 DNA is TGTGCCAGCAGCTTAGCGGGGGCAGCTGAAGCTTTCTTT. It translates to CASSLAGAAEAFF.

The chain couples TRBV3-1 to TRBJ2-3; D is possibly TRBD1 (6 bases). The V gene's germline CDR1 is LGHDT and CDR2 YNNKEL (reference sequence). The CDR3 contains 16 residues. Trimming left V 3 bases short and J 5 bases short, with 18 bases between. Here the CDR3 reads CASSQGAERVRDTQYF. The CDR3 DNA reads as TGTGCCAGCAGCCAGGGGGCCGAGAGGGTGAGAGATACGCAGTATTTT.

This clonotype has a handful of counts. The chain is built from TRBV3-1 and TRBJ1-6; 10 nucleotides match TRBD1. Looked up from germline, CDR1 is LGHDT and CDR2 is YNNKEL (reference sequence). J gave up 7 bases and V 2 bases, and 2 bases lay outside the gene matches. This CDR3 comprises 15 residues. The CDR3 loop is CASSQPGQGNSPLHF. Written as DNA, the CDR3 is TGTGCCAGCAGCCAACCGGGACAGGGGAATTCACCCCTCCACTTT.

V gene TRBV18 combines with J gene TRBJ1-2, with D unresolved. The CDR3 length is 13 residues. Germline values: CDR1 KGHSH, CDR2 LQKENI. The V gene lost 2 bases and the J gene lost 3 bases, with 7 bases spanning the gap. The CDR3 DNA reads as TGTGCCAGCTCACCATCCCGGGACTATGGCTACACCTTC. It translates to CASSPSRDYGYTF.

The chain couples TRBV9 to TRBJ2-7; tentative D call: TRBD2 (7 bases). The CDR3 has 13 residues. Germline V gives CDR1 SGDLS, CDR2 YYNGEE. Trimming stripped 7 bases from V and 5 bases from J, with 16 bases between. The DNA of the CDR3 is TGTGCCAGCGCCTCCGCGCGGGGGCACGAGCAGTACTTC. Amino acids: CASASARGHEQYF.

The rearrangement joins TRBV29-1 to TRBJ1-2; 12 bases align to TRBD1. CDR3 length: 13 amino acids. After removal of 7 bases from V and 6 bases from J, the junction contained 6 bases not matched to a gene. Germline CDR1 reads SQVTM; CDR2 reads ANQGSEA. The CDR3 here is CSGGQGAPNGYTF. The CDR3 DNA is TGCAGCGGGGGACAGGGGGCCCCAAATGGCTACACCTTC.